These 2 T cell receptor beta chains originate from one sample sequenced in a study of beta chain features in type 1 diabetes. The investigators reverse transcribed all of the isolated RNA, so they sequenced expressed TCRB transcripts. TCRdb's copy holds only in-frame clones and misses some; the assay was immunoSEQ multiplex PCR. The profile covers 860,000 or so clones, with 15% to 20% appearing a single time and roughly 0.025% taken by the ten largest. Specimen: naive CD4+ T cells from blood. These receptors all come from a woman between 18 and 29 years old in good health.

The rearrangement links TRBV5-1 to TRBJ2-1; possibly TRBD1 for D (5 bases). This CDR3 contains 15 residues. Germline lookup yields CDR1 SGHRS and CDR2 YFSETQ. Trimming left V 0 bases short and J 6 bases short, with 13 bases between. This CDR3 reads CASSLVTGSSNEQFF. DNA of the CDR3: TGCGCCAGCAGCTTGGTAACAGGCTCAAGCAATGAGCAGTTCTTC.

The table lists this clone with a few counts. The sample holds other DNA sequences that translate to the same CDR3. The chain links TRBV7-9 to TRBJ1-1; no clear D. Germline V gives CDR1 SEHNR, CDR2 FQNEAQ (reference sequence). The V end was cut by 5 bases, the J end by 1 base, with 5 bases between. This CDR3 region has 12 residues. The CDR3 nucleotides are TGTGCCAGCAGCAGGGAGAACACTGAAGCTTTCTTT. It specifies CASSRENTEAFF.